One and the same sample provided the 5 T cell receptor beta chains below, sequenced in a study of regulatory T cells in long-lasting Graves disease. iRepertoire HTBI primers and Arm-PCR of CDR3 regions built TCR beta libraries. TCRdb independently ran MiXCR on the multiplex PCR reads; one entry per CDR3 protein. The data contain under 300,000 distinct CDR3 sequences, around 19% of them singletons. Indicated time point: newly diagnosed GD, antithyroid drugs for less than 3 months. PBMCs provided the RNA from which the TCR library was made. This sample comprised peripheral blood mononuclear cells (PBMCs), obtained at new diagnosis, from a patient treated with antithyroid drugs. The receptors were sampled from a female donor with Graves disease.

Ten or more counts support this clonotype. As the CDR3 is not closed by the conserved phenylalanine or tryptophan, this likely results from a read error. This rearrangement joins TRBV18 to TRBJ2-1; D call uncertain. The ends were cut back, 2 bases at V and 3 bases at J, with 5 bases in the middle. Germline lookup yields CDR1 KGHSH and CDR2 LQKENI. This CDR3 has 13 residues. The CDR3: CASSPAGYNEQFL. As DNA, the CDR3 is TGTGCCAGCTCACCAGCTGGCTACAATGAGCAGTTCCTC.

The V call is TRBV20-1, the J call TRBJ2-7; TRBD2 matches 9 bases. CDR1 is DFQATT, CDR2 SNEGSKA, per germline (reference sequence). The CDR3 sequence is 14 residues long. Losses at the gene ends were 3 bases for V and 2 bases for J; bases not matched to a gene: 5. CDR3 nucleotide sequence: TGCAGTGCTAGTACCGGGACTAGCACCTACGAGCAGTACTTC. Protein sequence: CSASTGTSTYEQYF.

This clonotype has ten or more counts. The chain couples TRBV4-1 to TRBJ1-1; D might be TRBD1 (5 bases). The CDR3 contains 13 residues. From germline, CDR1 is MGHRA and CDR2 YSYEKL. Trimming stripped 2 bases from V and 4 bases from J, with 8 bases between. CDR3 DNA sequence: TGCGCCAGCAGCCAACAGGGTGCCACTGAAGCTTTCTTT. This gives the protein CASSQQGATEAFF.

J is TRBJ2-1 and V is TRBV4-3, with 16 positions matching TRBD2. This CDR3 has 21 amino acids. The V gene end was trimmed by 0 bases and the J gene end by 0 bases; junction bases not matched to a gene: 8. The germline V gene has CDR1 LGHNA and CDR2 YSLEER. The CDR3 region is CASSQDFGTSGRGSSYNEQFF. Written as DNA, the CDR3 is TGCGCCAGCAGCCAAGATTTTGGGACTAGCGGGAGGGGGAGCTCCTACAATGAGCAGTTCTTC.

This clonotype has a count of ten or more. The CDR3 DNA sequence: TGTGCCAGCACCGTAGTGGCCCTAGGGGGCAATGAGCAGTTCTTC. Protein product: CASTVVALGGNEQFF. The genes are TRBV28 and TRBJ2-1, with D possibly matching TRBD1 (6 bases). The V end lost 7 bases, the J end lost 6 bases, and 19 bases lay between the germline ends. The CDR3 spans 15 residues. Germline CDR1 is MDHEN and CDR2 is SYDVKM.